A single sample is the source of the 17 T cell receptor beta chains below, sequenced in a study of cytomegalovirus exposure and HLA in healthy donors. Primers for the PCR totalled 60 Vbeta and 13 Jbeta. Sequencing used immunoSEQ multiplex PCR; TCRdb keeps in-frame clones, though not all of them. The sample holds 150,000 to 180,000 clones, 65% to 75% seen once. The sequenced sample consisted of PBMCs. These receptors came from a man aged 18 to 30 in good health and CMV-seronegative.

Comment on this clone: Its ends do not fully match the called genes, so a read error is possible. The chain combines TRBV11-2 with TRBJ1-3; no definite D call. The CDR3 length is 14 residues. Germline-derived CDR1 and CDR2 are SGHAT and FQNNGV. The CDR3 DNA reads as TGTGCCAGCAGGTTCGGAGAGGGTGGAAACGCCATATATTTT. Translated, it gives CASRFGEGGNAIYF.

This clone has only a few counts. This chain joins TRBV6-1 and TRBJ2-5; D perhaps matches TRBD1 (7 bases). The CDR3 has 16 amino acids. V was trimmed by 0 bases and J by 4 bases, leaving 15 bases between them. Germline CDR1 and CDR2: MNHNS and SASEGT. CDR3 in amino acids: CASSEAGGAGPETQYF. CDR3 DNA: TGTGCCAGCAGTGAAGCAGGGGGCGCGGGACCAGAGACCCAGTACTTC.

Only a few counts were recorded for this clone. The rearrangement links TRBV11-2 to TRBJ1-3; D gene ambiguous. Trimming took 6 bases from V and 3 from J, leaving 15 bases between them. The CDR3 is 15 residues long. Germline CDR1 is SGHAT and CDR2 is FQNNGV. CDR3 sequence (DNA): TGTGCCAGCAGTCGCGGCGGAAATCGTGGAAACACCATATATTTT. This codes for CASSRGGNRGNTIYF.

About this clone itself: This CDR3 is also generated by other DNA sequences in the sample. CDR3 in amino acids: CASSPGTANEKLFF. CDR3 DNA sequence: TGCGCCAGCAGTCCTGGGACAGCGAATGAAAAACTGTTTTTT. The chain employs TRBV5-1 and TRBJ1-4; 7 nucleotides align to TRBD1. This CDR3 region has 14 residues. Germline CDR1 and CDR2: SGHRS and YFSETQ. J was trimmed by 5 bases and V by 5 bases; bases with no gene match: 6.

This clone appeared a few times. The rearrangement links TRBV6-6 to TRBJ1-2; possibly TRBD1 for D (6 bases). V lost 6 bases, J lost 0 bases, and 17 bases lay in between. The CDR3 is made up of 16 amino acids. Germline V gene sequence: CDR1 MNHNY, CDR2 SVGAGI (reference sequence). The CDR3 is CASRTGGGQANYGYTF. The DNA for the CDR3 is TGTGCCAGCAGAACGGGGGGGGGCCAAGCTAACTATGGCTACACCTTC.

This clone was detected only a few times. This sequence joins TRBV4-3 and TRBJ2-1; 10 bases match TRBD2. The germline V gene encodes CDR1 LGHNA and CDR2 YSLEER. Unmatched junction bases numbered 7, after V lost 4 bases and J lost 7 bases. CDR3 size: 15 residues. CDR3 amino acids: CASSLAGGRINEQFF. The CDR3 nucleotides are TGCGCCAGCAGCCTAGCGGGGGGTAGAATAAATGAGCAGTTCTTC.

The V call is TRBV9, the J call TRBJ2-7, with a tentative D call TRBD1 (6 bases). V lost 4 bases and J lost 2, with 19 bases in between. The CDR3 extends over 16 amino acids. CDR1 and CDR2 from the germline V gene are SGDLS and YYNGEE. The CDR3 loop reads CASSPYLDRTAYEQYF. CDR3 sequence (DNA): TGTGCCAGCAGCCCATATCTCGACAGGACAGCCTACGAGCAGTACTTC.

This sequence joins TRBV5-1 and TRBJ1-3; 7 bases align to TRBD1. V shed 0 bases, J shed 0 bases, and the junction held 6 bases outside the gene matches. CDR3 length: 17 amino acids. The germline V gene encodes CDR1 SGHRS and CDR2 YFSETQ. CDR3: CASSLEVTGPSGNTIYF. The CDR3 DNA is TGCGCCAGCAGCTTGGAGGTGACAGGGCCCTCTGGAAACACCATATATTTT.

The V and J genes are TRBV9 and TRBJ2-3; possible D gene TRBD2, 6 bases. The CDR3 is 16 residues long. The V end lost 0 bases, the J end lost 4 bases, and 15 bases lay between the germline ends. Germline-derived CDR1 and CDR2 are SGDLS and YYNGEE. DNA for the CDR3: TGTGCCAGCAGCGTAGTAGGTACTAGCTCCGCAGATACGCAGTATTTT. This encodes CASSVVGTSSADTQYF.

The chain combines TRBV6-6 with TRBJ1-5; TRBD1 might be the D (5 bases). This CDR3 comprises 14 residues. Germline-derived CDR1 and CDR2 are MNHNY and SVGAGI (reference sequence). Trimming removed 5 bases at V and 5 bases at J, with 13 bases between. The CDR3 DNA reads as TGTGCCAGCAGTCCGACAGCAATCTATCAGCCCCAGCATTTT. Its protein product is CASSPTAIYQPQHF.

This clone was recorded once. The chain carries TRBV2 and TRBJ2-1, with 7 bases lining up with TRBD2. This CDR3 contains 15 residues. The germline V gene encodes CDR1 SNHLY and CDR2 FYNNEI. The trim removed 5 bases at V and 2 bases at J, leaving 6 bases unmatched. Written as DNA, the CDR3 is TGTGCCAGCAGTTCAAGCGGGGACCCCTACAATGAGCAGTTCTTC. Its translation: CASSSSGDPYNEQFF.

The chain links TRBV5-6 to TRBJ2-6; D possibly corresponds to TRBD1 (5 bases). The germline V gene has CDR1 SGHDT and CDR2 YYEEEE. V lost 0 bases and J lost 3, with 10 bases in between. The CDR3 is 16 amino acids. The CDR3 nucleotides are TGTGCCAGCAGCTTGGGTGGGGCTGGTGGGGCCAACGTCCTGACTTTC. Translation gives CASSLGGAGGANVLTF.

J is TRBJ2-1 and V is TRBV13, with D possibly being TRBD1 (6 bases). Germline CDR1 reads PRHDT; CDR2 reads FYEKMQ (reference sequence). The CDR3 has 16 amino acids. V shed 0 bases and J shed 0 bases, with 9 bases lying between them. The CDR3 DNA sequence: TGTGCCAGCAGCTTAGGAGACAGGCTCTCCTACAATGAGCAGTTCTTC. It encodes CASSLGDRLSYNEQFF.

V is TRBV7-2 and J is TRBJ1-2; D not resolved. The V gene's germline CDR1 is SGHTA and CDR2 FQGNSA. The CDR3 runs to 13 residues. V was clipped by 7 bases and J by 6 bases, with 15 bases between them. CDR3 sequence: CASIRRGSHGYTF. The CDR3 DNA reads TGTGCCAGCATCCGGAGAGGGTCCCATGGCTACACCTTC.

The chain carries TRBV11-2 and TRBJ2-7; 8 bases agree with TRBD1. Unmatched junction bases numbered 10, after V lost 3 bases and J lost 3 bases. Germline-derived CDR1 and CDR2 are SGHAT and FQNNGV. The length of the CDR3 is 16 residues. The CDR3 coding sequence is TGTGCCAGCAGCTTTACTTCCGGGACAGGTTTCTACGAGCAGTACGTC. Protein product: CASSFTSGTGFYEQYV.

The chain has TRBV4-3 and TRBJ1-6, with D perhaps TRBD1 (6 bases). CDR3 length equals 18 residues. V was shortened by 0 bases and J by 3 bases, with 15 bases between the two germline ends. The germline V gene encodes CDR1 LGHNA and CDR2 YSLEER. The CDR3, as DNA: TGCGCCAGCAGCCAAGATATCCCCTCCAGGGGCTATAATTCACCCCTCCACTTT. This codes for CASSQDIPSRGYNSPLHF.

The rearrangement joins TRBV10-1 to TRBJ2-1, with 8 bases aligning to TRBD1. The CDR3 spans 18 residues. V lost 0 bases, J lost 7 bases, and 14 bases stayed unmatched. Germline CDR1 and CDR2: WNHNN and SYGVQD (reference sequence). The CDR3 is CASSESSGQGAQVNEQFF. In DNA, the CDR3 is TGCGCCAGCAGTGAGTCAAGTGGCCAGGGGGCGCAGGTGAATGAGCAGTTCTTC.